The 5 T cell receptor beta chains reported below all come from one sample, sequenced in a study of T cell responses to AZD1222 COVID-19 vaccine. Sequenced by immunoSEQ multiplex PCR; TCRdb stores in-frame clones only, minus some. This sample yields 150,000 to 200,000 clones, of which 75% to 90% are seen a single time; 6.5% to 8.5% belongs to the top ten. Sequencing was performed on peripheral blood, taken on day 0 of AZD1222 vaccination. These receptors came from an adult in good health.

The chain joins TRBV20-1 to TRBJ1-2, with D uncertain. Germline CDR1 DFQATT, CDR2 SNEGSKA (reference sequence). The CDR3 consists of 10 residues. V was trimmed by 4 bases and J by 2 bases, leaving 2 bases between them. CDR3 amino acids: CSATNYGYTF. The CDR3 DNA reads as TGCAGTGCTACAAACTATGGCTACACCTTC.

The CDR3 DNA reads TGCAGCGTTGAATTTAGCGGGGGGCCTTACAATGAGCAGTTCTTC. Protein sequence: CSVEFSGGPYNEQFF. The chain carries TRBV29-1 and TRBJ2-1, with TRBD2 identical over 10 bases. The V gene's germline CDR1 is SQVTM and CDR2 ANQGSEA. Trimming cost V 2 bases and J 4 bases; bases outside gene matches: 5. The CDR3 is 15 residues long.

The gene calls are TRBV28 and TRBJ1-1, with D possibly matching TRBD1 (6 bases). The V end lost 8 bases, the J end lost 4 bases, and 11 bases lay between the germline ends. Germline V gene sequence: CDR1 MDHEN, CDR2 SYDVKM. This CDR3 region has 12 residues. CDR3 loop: CASATGLTEAFF. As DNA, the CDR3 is TGTGCCAGCGCCACAGGGCTCACTGAAGCTTTCTTT. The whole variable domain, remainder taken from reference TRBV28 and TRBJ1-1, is DVKVTQSSRYLVKRTGEKVFLECVQDMDHENMFWYRQDPGLGLRLIYFSYDVKMKEKGDIPEGYSVSREKKERFSLILESASTNQTSMYLCASATGLTEAFFGQGTRLTVV.

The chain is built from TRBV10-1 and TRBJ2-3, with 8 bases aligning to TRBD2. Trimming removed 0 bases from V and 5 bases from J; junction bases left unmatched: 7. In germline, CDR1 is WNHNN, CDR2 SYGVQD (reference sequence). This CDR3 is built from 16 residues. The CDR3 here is CASSESYGLAEDTQYF. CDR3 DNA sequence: TGCGCCAGCAGTGAGTCTTACGGACTAGCAGAAGATACGCAGTATTTT.

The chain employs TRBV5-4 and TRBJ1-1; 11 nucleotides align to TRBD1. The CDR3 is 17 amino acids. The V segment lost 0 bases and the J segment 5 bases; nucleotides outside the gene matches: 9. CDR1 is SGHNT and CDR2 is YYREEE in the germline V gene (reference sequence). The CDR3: CASSLGDRGFLGTEAFF. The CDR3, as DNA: TGTGCCAGCAGCTTGGGGGACAGGGGGTTTTTGGGGACTGAAGCTTTCTTT.